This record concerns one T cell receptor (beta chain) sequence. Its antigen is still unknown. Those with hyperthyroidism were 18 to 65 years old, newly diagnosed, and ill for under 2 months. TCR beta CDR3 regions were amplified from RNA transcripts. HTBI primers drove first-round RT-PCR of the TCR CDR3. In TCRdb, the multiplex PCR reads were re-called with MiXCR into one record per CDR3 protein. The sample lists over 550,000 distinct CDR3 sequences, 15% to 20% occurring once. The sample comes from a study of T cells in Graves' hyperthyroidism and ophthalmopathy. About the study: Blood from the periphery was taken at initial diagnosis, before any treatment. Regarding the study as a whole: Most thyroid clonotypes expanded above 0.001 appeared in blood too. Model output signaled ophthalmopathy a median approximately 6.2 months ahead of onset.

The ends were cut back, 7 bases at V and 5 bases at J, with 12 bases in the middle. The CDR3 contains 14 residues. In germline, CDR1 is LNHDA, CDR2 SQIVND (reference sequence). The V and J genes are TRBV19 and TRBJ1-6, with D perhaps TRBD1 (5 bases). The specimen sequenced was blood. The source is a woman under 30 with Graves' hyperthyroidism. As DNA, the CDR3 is TGTGCCAGTACGGAGGGGATCCATAATTCACCCCTCCACTTT. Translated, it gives CASTEGIHNSPLHF.